Listed below are T cell receptor beta chains from one sample, sequenced in a study of identifying expanded T cells in peripheral blood. Assay used: immunoSEQ multiplex PCR; TCRdb lists only in-frame clones, some missing. Of 95,000 to 150,000 clones detected, more than 80% appear once; the ten largest clones hold less than 4%. The source material was blood. The receptors originated from a person between 18 and 75 years old in good health. CDR3s include the opening cysteine and the closing phenylalanine or tryptophan. A D gene is named only where the DNA matches it firmly. Clone size, where shown, is once, few, many, or a class for clones that have expanded.

.	TRBV28	.	TRBJ2-7	TGTGCCAGCAGTACTTCTTTCAACGAGCAGTACTTC	CASSTSFNEQYF
.	TRBV6-5	.	TRBJ2-3	TGTGCCAGCAGTTACGGGTCTAGCACAGATACGCAGTATTTT	CASSYGSSTDTQYF
.	TRBV14	.	TRBJ1-2	TGTGCCAGCAGCCTATACCCCGGGCAGGTCAAGTATGGCTACACCTTC	CASSLYPGQVKYGYTF
.	TRBV5-6	.	TRBJ1-1	TGTGCCAGCAGCCCCCCCGAGGGATCGTCAGCTTTCTTT	CASSPPEGSSAFF
.	TRBV10-3	.	TRBJ1-1	TGTGCCATCAGGGACCAGGGGCAAAACACTGAAGCTTTCTTT	CAIRDQGQNTEAFF
.	TRBV19	TRBD1	TRBJ1-5	TGTGCCAGTAGTATAAGTTCCGGACAGGGGGCATGGGTTAGCAATCAGCCCCAGCATTTT	CASSISSGQGAWVSNQPQHF
.	TRBV7-9	.	TRBJ1-2	TGTGCCAGCAGCCCCCGTGACTTGAACTATGGCTACACCTTC	CASSPRDLNYGYTF
.	TRBV30	TRBD1	TRBJ1-5	TGTGCCTGGAGTGTCGGGTTGACAGGGGATCAGCCCCAGCATTTT	CAWSVGLTGDQPQHF
.	TRBV7-9	.	TRBJ2-7	TGTGCCAGCAGCTTAGGCGCGGCTGGACTCTACGAGCAGTACTTC	CASSLGAAGLYEQYF
few	TRBV5-4	.	TRBJ2-6	TGTGCCAGCAGCGGCTCTGGGGCCAACGTCCTGACTTTC	CASSGSGANVLTF
.	TRBV10-3	TRBD1	TRBJ2-3	TGTGCCAGCTCACAACAGGGGATTCTAGATACGCAGTATTTT	CASSQQGILDTQYF
.	TRBV5-1	.	TRBJ2-7	TGCGCCAGCAGCTTAGGGGGTAGCGCAACCTACGAGCAGTACTTC	CASSLGGSATYEQYF
.	TRBV6-6	.	TRBJ1-1	TGTGCCAGCAGTCGAATGGACAGCACTGAAGCTTTCTTT	CASSRMDSTEAFF
.	TRBV4-3	.	TRBJ2-3	TGCGCCAGCAGCCAAGAGTTCCGGGCCACAGATACGCAGTATTTT	CASSQEFRATDTQYF
.	TRBV2	TRBD2	TRBJ2-5	TGTGCCTCGGGACTAGCGGGGGGGTACCAAGAGACCCAGTACTTC	CASGLAGGYQETQYF
few	TRBV11-3	.	TRBJ1-2	TGTGCCAGCAGCTCTGTGGGCTATGGCTACACCTTC	CASSSVGYGYTF
.	TRBV14	.	TRBJ1-6	TGTGCCAGCAGCCAAGGGAGAGGGCTAGGTAATTCACCCCTCCACTTT	CASSQGRGLGNSPLHF
.	TRBV14	TRBD2	TRBJ2-2	TGTGCCAGCAGCCAACAACTAGCGGCGAACACCGGGGAGCTGTTTTTT	CASSQQLAANTGELFF
.	TRBV4-1	.	TRBJ1-3	TGCGCCAGCAGCCTGCAGGTCAGCTCTGGAAACACCATATATTTT	CASSLQVSSGNTIYF
.	TRBV10-1	.	TRBJ1-1	TGCGCCAGCAGTGGTCTCCCCCGTCCAGTGAACACTGAAGCTTTCTTT	CASSGLPRPVNTEAFF
.	TRBV7-8	TRBD1	TRBJ1-6	TGTGCCAGCAGTGACGGACAGGGCGCTTATTCACCCCTCCACTTT	CASSDGQGAYSPLHF
.	TRBV4-3	.	TRBJ1-2	TGCGCCAGCAGCCCGGGTTGGCGGGCCGGGCGGATGTATGGCTACACCTTC	CASSPGWRAGRMYGYTF
.	TRBV7-7	.	TRBJ2-7	TGTGCCAGCAGCCCTTCATACCTTTCCTACGAGCAGTACTTC	CASSPSYLSYEQYF
once	TRBV18	TRBD1	TRBJ1-5	TGTGCCAGCTCACCATTACTTCGAATGACAGGGGATTTATTCAATCAGCCCCAGCATTTT	CASSPLLRMTGDLFNQPQHF
.	TRBV18	.	TRBJ2-5	TGTGCCAGCTCACCGCCGGGGCAAGAGACCCAGTACTTC	CASSPPGQETQYF
once	TRBV2	.	TRBJ1-1	TGTGCCAGCAGTGAGGGGTCGTGGGAGGACACTGAAGCTTTCTTT	CASSEGSWEDTEAFF
.	TRBV2	.	TRBJ2-6	TGTGCCAGCAGGGAAAGACAGATCTCTGGGGCCAACGTCCTGACTTTC	CASRERQISGANVLTF
few	TRBV7-9	TRBD1	TRBJ1-6	TGTGCCAGCAGCTCTACGGTCGCCGGGACAGGGGATTCACCCCTCCACTTT	CASSSTVAGTGDSPLHF
.	TRBV29-1	TRBD1	TRBJ1-1	TGCAGCGCACTACAGGGGGCCCTCAGGGGGACTGAAGCTTTCTTT	CSALQGALRGTEAFF